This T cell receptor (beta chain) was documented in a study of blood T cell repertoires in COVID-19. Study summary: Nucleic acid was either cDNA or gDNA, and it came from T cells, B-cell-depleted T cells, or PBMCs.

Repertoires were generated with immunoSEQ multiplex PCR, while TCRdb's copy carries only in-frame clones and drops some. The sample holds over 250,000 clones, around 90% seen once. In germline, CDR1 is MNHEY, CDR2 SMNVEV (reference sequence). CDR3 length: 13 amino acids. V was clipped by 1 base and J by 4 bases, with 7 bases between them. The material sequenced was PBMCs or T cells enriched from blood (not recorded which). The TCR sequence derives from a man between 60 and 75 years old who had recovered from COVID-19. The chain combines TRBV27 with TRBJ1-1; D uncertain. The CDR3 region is CASSLLSGTEAFF. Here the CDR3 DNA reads TGTGCCAGCAGTTTATTATCCGGCACTGAAGCTTTCTTT.